This T cell receptor beta chain originates from a study of control samples from healthy donors and cancer patients. Some clones are missing from TCRdb's copy, which holds only in-frame ones; the method was immunoSEQ multiplex PCR. The sample lists some 65,000 clones; roughly 82% were seen once. The CDR3 loop spans 14 amino acids. Losses at the gene ends were 5 bases for V and 5 bases for J; bases not matched to a gene: 5. The germline V gene encodes CDR1 SEHNR and CDR2 FQNEAQ (reference sequence). The sequence came from a woman in her forties or fifties with lung cancer. Sequenced: PBMCs. V usage is TRBV7-9 and J usage is TRBJ2-3; 9 positions agree with TRBD1. The CDR3 region has the DNA TGTGCCAGCAGCCCACAGGGGGCGGGAGATACGCAGTATTTT. Translating it yields CASSPQGAGDTQYF.